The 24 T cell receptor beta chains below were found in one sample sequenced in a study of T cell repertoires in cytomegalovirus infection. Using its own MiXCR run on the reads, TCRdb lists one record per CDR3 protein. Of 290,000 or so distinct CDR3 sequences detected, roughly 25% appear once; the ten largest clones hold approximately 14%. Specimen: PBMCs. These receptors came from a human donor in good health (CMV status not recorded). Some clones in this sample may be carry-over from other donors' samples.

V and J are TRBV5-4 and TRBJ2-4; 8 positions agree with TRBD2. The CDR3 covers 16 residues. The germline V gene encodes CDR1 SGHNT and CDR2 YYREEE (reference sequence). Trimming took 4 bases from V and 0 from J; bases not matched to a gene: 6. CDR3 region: CASSPTTSGAKNIQYF. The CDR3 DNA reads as TGTGCCAGCAGCCCCACCACTAGCGGAGCCAAAAACATTCAGTACTTC. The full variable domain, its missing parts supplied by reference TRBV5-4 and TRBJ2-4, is ETGVTQSPTHLIKTRGQQVTLRCSSQSGHNTVSWYQQALGQGPQFIFQYYREEENGRGNFPPRFSGLQFPNYSSELNVNALELDDSALYLCASSPTTSGAKNIQYFGAGTRLSVL.

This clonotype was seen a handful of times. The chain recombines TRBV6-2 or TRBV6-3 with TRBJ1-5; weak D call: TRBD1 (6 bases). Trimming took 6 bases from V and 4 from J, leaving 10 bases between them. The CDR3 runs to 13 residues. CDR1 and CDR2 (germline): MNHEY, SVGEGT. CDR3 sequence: CASRYTGNQPQHF. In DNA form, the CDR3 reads TGTGCCAGCAGGTATACAGGGAATCAGCCCCAGCATTTT.

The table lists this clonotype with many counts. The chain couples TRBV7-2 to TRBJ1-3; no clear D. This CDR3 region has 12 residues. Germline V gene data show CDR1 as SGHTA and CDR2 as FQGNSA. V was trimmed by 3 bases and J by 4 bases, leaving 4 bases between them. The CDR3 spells CASSFLGNTIYF. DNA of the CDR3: TGTGCCAGCAGCTTCCTAGGAAACACCATATATTTT.

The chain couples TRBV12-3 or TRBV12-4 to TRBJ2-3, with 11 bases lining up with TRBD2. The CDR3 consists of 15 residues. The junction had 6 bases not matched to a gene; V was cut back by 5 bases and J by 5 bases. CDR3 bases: TGTGCCAGCAGTCACGGGACTAGCGGTCTAGATACGCAGTATTTT. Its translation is CASSHGTSGLDTQYF.

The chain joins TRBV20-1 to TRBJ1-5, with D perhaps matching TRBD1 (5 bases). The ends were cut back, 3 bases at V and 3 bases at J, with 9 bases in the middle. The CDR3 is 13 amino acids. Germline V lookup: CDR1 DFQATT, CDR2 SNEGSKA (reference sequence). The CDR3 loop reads CSARPGTNQPQHF. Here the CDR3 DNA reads TGCAGTGCTAGGCCTGGGACCAATCAGCCCCAGCATTTT.

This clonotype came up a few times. CDR3 sequence (DNA): TGTGCCAGCAGTGGGCAAACAGGGAGTCAGCCCCAGCATTTT. As protein: CASSGQTGSQPQHF. The chain joins TRBV2 to TRBJ1-5, with a tentative D call TRBD1 (6 bases). Germline assignment: CDR1 SNHLY and CDR2 FYNNEI. V was clipped by 4 bases and J by 6 bases, with 13 bases between them. The CDR3 has 14 residues.

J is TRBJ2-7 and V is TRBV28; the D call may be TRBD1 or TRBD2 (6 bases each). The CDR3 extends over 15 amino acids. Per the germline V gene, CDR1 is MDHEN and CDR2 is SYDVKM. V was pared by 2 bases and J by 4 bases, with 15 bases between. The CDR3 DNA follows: TGTGCCAGCAGTTTAAGGAGGGGGAGGTCTTACGAGCAGTACTTC. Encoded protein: CASSLRRGRSYEQYF.

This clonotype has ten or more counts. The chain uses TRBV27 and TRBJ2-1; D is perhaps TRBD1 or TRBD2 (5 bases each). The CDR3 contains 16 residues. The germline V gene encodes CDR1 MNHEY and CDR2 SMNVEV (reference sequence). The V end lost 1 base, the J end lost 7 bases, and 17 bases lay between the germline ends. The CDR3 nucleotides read TGTGCCAGCAGTTTATTGGCCTCCTCCTGGGGGAATGAGCAGTTCTTC. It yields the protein CASSLLASSWGNEQFF.

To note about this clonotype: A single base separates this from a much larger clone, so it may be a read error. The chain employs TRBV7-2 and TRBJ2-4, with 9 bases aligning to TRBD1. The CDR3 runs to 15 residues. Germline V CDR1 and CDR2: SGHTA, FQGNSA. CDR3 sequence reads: CAGSLRTGEGNIQYF. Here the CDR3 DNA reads TGTGCCGGCAGCTTACGGACAGGGGAAGGAAACATTCAGTACTTC.

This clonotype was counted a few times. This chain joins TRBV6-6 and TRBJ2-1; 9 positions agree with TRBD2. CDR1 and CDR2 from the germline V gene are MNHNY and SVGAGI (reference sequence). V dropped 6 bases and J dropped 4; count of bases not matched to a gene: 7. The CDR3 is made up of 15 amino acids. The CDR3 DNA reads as TGTGCCAGCAGGGAACTAGCGGGCGGTTACAATGAGCAGTTCTTC. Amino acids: CASRELAGGYNEQFF.

The CDR3 region is CASSLAGTGGAGYEQYV. For the CDR3, the DNA is TGTGCCAGCAGCTTAGCCGGGACAGGGGGCGCGGGGTACGAGCAGTACGTC. The chain uses TRBV7-2 and TRBJ2-7; 12 positions agree with TRBD1. This CDR3 has 17 amino acids. The germline V gene has CDR1 SGHTA and CDR2 FQGNSA. J gave up 4 bases and V 0 bases, and 7 bases lay outside the gene matches.

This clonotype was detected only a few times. CDR3 amino acids: CSARDPLRGGKEQFF. In nucleotides, the CDR3 is TGCAGTGCTAGAGATCCACTAAGGGGGGGTAAAGAGCAGTTCTTC. This chain joins TRBV20-1 and TRBJ2-1; a possible D gene is TRBD2 (7 bases). From germline, CDR1 is DFQATT and CDR2 SNEGSKA (reference sequence). CDR3 length: 15 residues. Trimming pared 0 bases from V and 10 bases from J, leaving 19 bases between.

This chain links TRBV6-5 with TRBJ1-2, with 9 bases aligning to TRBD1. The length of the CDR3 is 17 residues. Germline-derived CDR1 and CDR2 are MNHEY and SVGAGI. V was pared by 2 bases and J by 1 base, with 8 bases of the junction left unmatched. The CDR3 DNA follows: TGTGCCAGCAGTTACCATTTGGGACAGGGCAATAACTATGGCTACACCTTC. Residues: CASSYHLGQGNNYGYTF.

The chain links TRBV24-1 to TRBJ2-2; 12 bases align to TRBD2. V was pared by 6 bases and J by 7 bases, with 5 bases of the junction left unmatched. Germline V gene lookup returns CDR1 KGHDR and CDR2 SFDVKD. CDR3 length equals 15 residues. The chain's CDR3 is CATSRTSGNGGELFF. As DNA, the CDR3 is TGTGCCACCAGTAGGACTAGCGGGAATGGCGGGGAGCTGTTTTTT.

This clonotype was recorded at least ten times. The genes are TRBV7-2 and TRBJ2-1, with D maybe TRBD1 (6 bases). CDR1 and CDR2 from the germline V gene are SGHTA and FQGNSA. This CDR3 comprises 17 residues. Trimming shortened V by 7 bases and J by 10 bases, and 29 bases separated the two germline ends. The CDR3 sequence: CASTTSWEIGQGGEQFF. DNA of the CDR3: TGTGCCAGCACCACCTCGTGGGAAATAGGTCAAGGGGGAGAGCAGTTCTTC.

The CDR3 spells CSAPRTGTQETQYF. DNA of the CDR3: TGCAGTGCTCCGCGGACAGGGACCCAAGAGACCCAGTACTTC. This sequence joins TRBV20-1 and TRBJ2-5; 8 bases are a match to TRBD1. Germline CDR1 DFQATT, CDR2 SNEGSKA (reference sequence). After removal of 5 bases from V and 1 base from J, the junction contained 6 bases not matched to a gene. This CDR3 has 14 amino acids.

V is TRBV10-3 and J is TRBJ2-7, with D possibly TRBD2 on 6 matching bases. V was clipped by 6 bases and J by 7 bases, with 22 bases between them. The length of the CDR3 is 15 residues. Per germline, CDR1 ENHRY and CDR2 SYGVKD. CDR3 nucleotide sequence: TGTGCCATCAGCTACCTGGACATGGGCCGGGGGGAGCAGTACTTC. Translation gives CAISYLDMGRGEQYF.

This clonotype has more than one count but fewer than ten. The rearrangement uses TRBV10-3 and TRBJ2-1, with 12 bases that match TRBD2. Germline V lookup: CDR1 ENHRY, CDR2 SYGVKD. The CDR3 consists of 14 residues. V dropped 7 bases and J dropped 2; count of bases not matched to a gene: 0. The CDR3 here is CAITSGGAYNEQFF. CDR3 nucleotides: TGTGCCATCACTAGCGGGGGGGCCTACAATGAGCAGTTCTTC.

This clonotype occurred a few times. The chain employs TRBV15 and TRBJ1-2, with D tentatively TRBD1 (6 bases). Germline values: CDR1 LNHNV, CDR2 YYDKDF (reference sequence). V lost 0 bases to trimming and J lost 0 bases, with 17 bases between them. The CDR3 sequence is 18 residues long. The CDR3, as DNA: TGTGCCACCAGCAGAGATCTACTCGGACAGATAGCTAACTATGGCTACACCTTC. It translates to CATSRDLLGQIANYGYTF. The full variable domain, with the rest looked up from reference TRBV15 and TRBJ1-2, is DAMVIQNPRYQVTQFGKPVTLSCSQTLNHNVMYWYQQKSSQAPKLLFHYYDKDFNNEADTPDNFQSRRPNTSFCFLDIRSPGLGDTAMYLCATSRDLLGQIANYGYTFGSGTRLTVV.

In DNA form, the CDR3 reads TGTGCCAGCAGCGCGAGACAGGTGCCCAATGAGCAGTTCTTC. Protein sequence: CASSARQVPNEQFF. The chain has TRBV9 and TRBJ2-1, with a possible D match to TRBD1 (6 bases). V gave up 3 bases and J gave up 6 bases, with 13 bases separating them. This CDR3 has 14 amino acids. Germline CDR1 SGDLS, CDR2 YYNGEE.

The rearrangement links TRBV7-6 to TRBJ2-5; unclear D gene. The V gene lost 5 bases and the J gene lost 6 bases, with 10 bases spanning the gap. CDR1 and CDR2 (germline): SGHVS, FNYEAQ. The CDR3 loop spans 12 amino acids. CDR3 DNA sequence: TGTGCCAGCAGCCCCGTGGGCCAGACCCAGTACTTC. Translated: CASSPVGQTQYF.

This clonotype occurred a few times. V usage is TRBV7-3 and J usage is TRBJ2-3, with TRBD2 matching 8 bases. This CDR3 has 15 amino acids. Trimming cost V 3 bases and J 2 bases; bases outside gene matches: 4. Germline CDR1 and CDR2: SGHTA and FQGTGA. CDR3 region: CASSFAGGNTDTQYF. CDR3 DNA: TGTGCCAGCAGCTTCGCGGGGGGAAACACAGATACGCAGTATTTT.

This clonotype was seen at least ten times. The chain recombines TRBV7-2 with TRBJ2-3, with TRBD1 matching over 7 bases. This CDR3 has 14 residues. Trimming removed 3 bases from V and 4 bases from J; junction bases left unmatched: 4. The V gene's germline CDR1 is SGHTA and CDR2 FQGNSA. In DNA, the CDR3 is TGTGCCAGCAGCTTTAACCAGGGGGCAGATACGCAGTATTTT. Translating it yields CASSFNQGADTQYF.

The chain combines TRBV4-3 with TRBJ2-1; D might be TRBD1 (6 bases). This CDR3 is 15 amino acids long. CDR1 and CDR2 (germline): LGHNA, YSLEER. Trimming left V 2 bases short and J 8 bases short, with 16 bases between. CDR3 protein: CASSQSWTAPYEQFF. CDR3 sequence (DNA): TGCGCCAGCAGCCAAAGCTGGACAGCACCGTATGAGCAGTTCTTC.